The 9 T cell receptor beta chains reported below all come from one sample, sequenced in a study of cytomegalovirus exposure and HLA in healthy donors. Amplification used 60 Vbeta primers and 13 Jbeta primers. Sequenced by immunoSEQ multiplex PCR; TCRdb stores in-frame clones only, minus some. The sample holds about 110,000 clones; around 75% are singletons and the top ten take 2.5%. Input material: PBMCs. The source is a man in his forties in good health and CMV-seronegative.

This clone has just a few counts. The chain has TRBV5-6 and TRBJ1-3; the D is unclear. Trimming shortened V by 5 bases and J by 3 bases, and 12 bases separated the two germline ends. The CDR3 runs to 14 residues. Germline CDR1 SGHDT, CDR2 YYEEEE. Written as DNA, the CDR3 is TGTGCCAGCAGGGGCCGGGGAAGTGGAAACACCATATATTTT. Its translation is CASRGRGSGNTIYF.

This clone was picked up a small number of times. This sequence joins TRBV29-1 and TRBJ2-5; D possibly corresponds to TRBD2 (6 bases). The V end lost 4 bases, the J end lost 2 bases, and 14 bases lay between the germline ends. Germline lookup yields CDR1 SQVTM and CDR2 ANQGSEA. The CDR3 has 14 residues. As DNA, the CDR3 is TGCAGCGTTGGAGGAGGGTTCGTGCAAGAGACCCAGTACTTC. Translation: CSVGGGFVQETQYF.

This clone showed up just once. The J gene is TRBJ1-1, the V gene TRBV21-1; TRBD1 is taken as the D call from the table, unchecked against the DNA. TRBV21-1 is labeled a pseudogene. The length of the CDR3 is 15 residues. CDR3 sequence reads: CASSTRTGGNTEAFF. CDR3 nucleotides: TGTGCCAGCAGCACCCGGACAGGGGGAAACACTGAAGCTTTCTTT.

The V gene is TRBV10-1, the J gene TRBJ2-1; a possible D gene is TRBD1 (6 bases). Trimming took 3 bases from V and 1 from J, leaving 10 bases between them. The germline V gene encodes CDR1 WNHNN and CDR2 SYGVQD (reference sequence). The CDR3 length is 15 residues. The CDR3 sequence: CASSDQGLSYNEQFF. The CDR3 DNA sequence: TGCGCCAGCAGTGACCAGGGGCTTTCCTACAATGAGCAGTTCTTC.

This clone was recorded once. The V and J genes are TRBV6-1 and TRBJ1-2; D is perhaps TRBD1 (5 bases). CDR1 and CDR2 from the germline V gene are MNHNS and SASEGT. CDR3 length: 13 residues. V was trimmed by 3 bases and J by 3 bases, leaving 8 bases between them. The CDR3 sequence: CASSDGAYYGYTF. CDR3 DNA: TGTGCCAGCAGTGATGGGGCTTACTATGGCTACACCTTC.

V usage is TRBV27 and J usage is TRBJ1-2; 7 bases match TRBD1. Germline CDR1 MNHEY, CDR2 SMNVEV (reference sequence). The V segment lost 3 bases and the J segment 3 bases; nucleotides outside the gene matches: 10. CDR3 length equals 16 residues. In DNA, the CDR3 is TGTGCCAGCAGTTTCTCAGGGGGTCGGATGGACTATGGCTACACCTTC. The encoded protein is CASSFSGGRMDYGYTF.

The V gene is TRBV10-3, the J gene TRBJ1-1, with a possible D match to TRBD1 (6 bases). V lost 10 bases to trimming and J lost 1 base, with 10 bases between them. Germline V gene data show CDR1 as ENHRY and CDR2 as SYGVKD. The CDR3 consists of 12 residues. CDR3 coding DNA: TGTGCCACCGGGGGGGCGAACACTGAAGCTTTCTTT. Its protein is CATGGANTEAFF.

The DNA for the CDR3 is TGTGCCAGCAGTGAAGGCTGGACAGGGGTCACTGAAGCTTTCTTT. Its protein product is CASSEGWTGVTEAFF. The genes are TRBV6-1 and TRBJ1-1; 9 positions match TRBD1. The ends lost 1 base at V and 4 bases at J; junction bases unmatched: 4. This CDR3 spans 15 amino acids. Germline-derived CDR1 and CDR2 are MNHNS and SASEGT.

The chain combines TRBV5-1 with TRBJ2-3; tentatively, D is TRBD1 (5 bases). Per the germline V gene, CDR1 is SGHRS and CDR2 is YFSETQ. The CDR3 length is 15 residues. V shed 4 bases and J shed 1 base, with 13 bases lying between them. In nucleotides, the CDR3 is TGCGCCAGCAGCCTCGGACATCCCGGCACAGATACGCAGTATTTT. Translated: CASSLGHPGTDTQYF.